The clone carrying this TCR beta chain occurred many times. Its antigen is unidentified. The people who gave samples were healthy Caucasians from Russia, aged 6 to 90. This sample stems from a study of blood T cells in healthy people across ages. Across the whole study: Capture via template switching afforded approximately one barcoded beta molecule per two T cells.

Then a second PCR, running roughly 7 to 11 cycles, was carried out with a sample-barcoded 5' primer and a J-beta primer mix. Each CDR3 protein is one row after TCRdb ran MiXCR on the 5' RACE reads. The sample yields 1.5 million to 2 million distinct CDR3 sequences, 28% seen once. The CDR3 covers 13 residues. Trimming stripped 6 bases from V and 5 bases from J, with 13 bases between. The study's findings and limits: Both higher diversity and more naive CD4+ cells marked long-lived donors when set against aged donors.

Sequencing was done on a sample of blood. The receptor was derived from a woman between 25 and 40 years old in good health. The chain has TRBV12-3 or TRBV12-4 and TRBJ2-5; D possibly corresponds to TRBD2 (5 bases). In DNA, the CDR3 is TGTGCCAGCAGGCGAACAGCGGAGGAGACCCAGTACTTC. Its translation is CASRRTAEETQYF.